These 6 T cell receptor beta chains were sequenced from one sample in a study of radiation and T cells in renal cell carcinoma. Time point in this sample: blood 2 weeks post-SBRT. The sample's treatment: 15 Gy SBRT to primary tumor, nephrectomy 4 weeks later. Clones were read by immunoSEQ multiplex PCR, and TCRdb kept only the in-frame ones, dropping some. The sample carries 100,000 to 150,000 clones, about 81% recorded once. This specimen consisted of blood, obtained from a patient whose treatment included radiotherapy and nephrectomy. These receptors all stem from a woman aged 60-75 years with renal cell carcinoma.

This chain connects TRBV6-5 to TRBJ2-7; 10 nucleotides align to TRBD1. Germline trimming cut 0 bases from V and 4 bases from J; bases unmatched to any gene: 6. The germline V gene encodes CDR1 MNHEY and CDR2 SVGAGI. This CDR3 contains 16 residues. As DNA, the CDR3 is TGTGCCAGCAGTTACTCGACGGGACAGGGGTGGTACGAGCAGTACTTC. Translation gives CASSYSTGQGWYEQYF.

The chain recombines TRBV6-4 with TRBJ2-3, with D unresolved. The ends were cut back, 4 bases at V and 4 bases at J, with 6 bases in the middle. The V gene's germline CDR1 is MRHNA and CDR2 SNTAGT. The CDR3 totals 12 residues. CDR3 nucleotide sequence: TGTGCCAGCAGTGGGGGTTCAGATACGCAGTATTTT. This codes for CASSGGSDTQYF.

CDR3 in amino acids: CASSSDVNEQFF. The CDR3 DNA sequence: TGTGCCAGCAGTTCCGACGTCAATGAGCAGTTCTTC. The V and J genes are TRBV7-3 and TRBJ2-1; no reliable D call. CDR1 is SGHTA, CDR2 FQGTGA, per germline. The CDR3 runs to 12 residues. The V and J ends lost 6 bases and 6 bases respectively, with 9 bases between them.

The chain uses TRBV11-3 and TRBJ1-1, with 7 bases identical to TRBD1. Trimming removed 3 bases from V and 5 bases from J; junction bases left unmatched: 9. The CDR3 loop spans 15 amino acids. Looked up from germline, CDR1 is SGHNT and CDR2 is YENEEA. CDR3 coding DNA: TGTGCCAGCAGCTTTGGCCAGGGGGGCCAAACTGAAGCTTTCTTT. Translated, it gives CASSFGQGGQTEAFF.

The chain employs TRBV7-3 and TRBJ1-1; the match to TRBD1 covers 8 bases. The CDR3 loop spans 14 amino acids. Germline trimming cut 7 bases from V and 1 base from J; bases unmatched to any gene: 5. Per germline, CDR1 SGHTA and CDR2 FQGTGA. For the CDR3, the DNA is TGTGCCAGCAACCCGACAGGGGCGAACACTGAAGCTTTCTTT. Translating gives CASNPTGANTEAFF. Together with reference TRBV7-3 and TRBJ1-1, the CDR3 gives the full variable domain: GAGVSQTPSNKVTEKGKYVELRCDPISGHTALYWYRQSLGQGPEFLIYFQGTGAADDSGLPNDRFFAVRPEGSVSTLKIQRTERGDSAVYLCASNPTGANTEAFFGQGTRLTVV.

In this sample, this clone turned up a few times. The chain links TRBV11-2 to TRBJ1-1; tentative D call: TRBD1 (5 bases). The CDR3 contains 16 residues. Germline CDR1 SGHAT, CDR2 FQNNGV. V was cut by 5 bases and J by 3 bases, with 19 bases left in between. The CDR3 nucleotides read TGTGCCAGCAGCCCCTCCCGCGGGGGGTGGTACACTGAAGCTTTCTTT. Translated, it gives CASSPSRGGWYTEAFF.